This T cell receptor beta chain emerged from a study of shared clonotypes between healthy human individuals. Remarks on this clone: Its antigen is currently unknown.

Study-level points and caveats: Apart from blood, nothing was sampled; tissue repertoires likely differ. For sorted subsets, rarefaction showed incomplete sequencing despite large depth.

In germline, CDR1 is MNHEY, CDR2 SVGAGI. Trimming took off 0 bases at V and 5 bases at J, with 8 bases between the two ends. The CDR3 runs 13 residues. The assay used deep level. Sequencing was performed with immunoSEQ multiplex PCR; in TCRdb, only in-frame clones are kept and a portion is missing. The sample carries about 2 million clones, 85% to 95% recorded once. The naive CD8 population came from CD45RO-negative cells selected for CCR7, without terminally differentiated effector memory CD45RA+ cells. Input material: naive CD8+ T cells sorted from blood. The chain carries TRBV6-5 and TRBJ2-7; D gene unclear. The clonotype was recovered from a man younger than 35 in good health. This chain's CDR3 is CASSYSYLDEQYF. CDR3 sequence (DNA): TGTGCCAGCAGTTACTCGTATCTAGACGAGCAGTACTTC.